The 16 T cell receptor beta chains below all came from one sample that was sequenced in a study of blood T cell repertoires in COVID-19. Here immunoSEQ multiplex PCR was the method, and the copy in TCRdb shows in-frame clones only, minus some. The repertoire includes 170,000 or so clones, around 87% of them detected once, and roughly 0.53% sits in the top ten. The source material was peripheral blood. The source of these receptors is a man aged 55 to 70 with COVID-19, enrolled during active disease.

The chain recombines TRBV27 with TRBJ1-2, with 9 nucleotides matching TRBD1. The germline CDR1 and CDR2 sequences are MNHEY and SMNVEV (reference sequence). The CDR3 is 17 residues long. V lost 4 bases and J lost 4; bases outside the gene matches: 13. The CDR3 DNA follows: TGTGCCAGCAGTTCCTCACCCGGACAGGGGAGGCTCTATGGCTACACCTTC. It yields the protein CASSSSPGQGRLYGYTF.

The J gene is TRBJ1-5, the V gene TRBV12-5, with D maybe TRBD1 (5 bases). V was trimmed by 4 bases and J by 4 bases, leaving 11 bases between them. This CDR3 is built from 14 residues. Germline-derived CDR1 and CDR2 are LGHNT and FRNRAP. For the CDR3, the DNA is TGTGCTAGTGGTTGGGGCCAGGCGAATCAGCCCCAGCATTTT. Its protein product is CASGWGQANQPQHF.

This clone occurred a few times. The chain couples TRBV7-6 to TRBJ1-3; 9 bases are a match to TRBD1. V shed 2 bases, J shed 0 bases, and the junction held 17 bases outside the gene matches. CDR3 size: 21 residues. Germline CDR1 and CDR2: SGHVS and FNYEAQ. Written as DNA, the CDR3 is TGTGCCAGCAGCTTATTCTCCCTGATGTGGGACAGGGATCGCTCTGGAAACACCATATATTTT. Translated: CASSLFSLMWDRDRSGNTIYF.

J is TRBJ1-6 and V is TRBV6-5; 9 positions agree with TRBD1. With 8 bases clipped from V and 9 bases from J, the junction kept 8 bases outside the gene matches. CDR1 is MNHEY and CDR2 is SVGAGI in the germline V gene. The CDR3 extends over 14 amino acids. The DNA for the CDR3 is TGTGCCAGCCTTCGGGACAGGGAGAGTTCACCCCTCCACTTT. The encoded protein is CASLRDRESSPLHF.

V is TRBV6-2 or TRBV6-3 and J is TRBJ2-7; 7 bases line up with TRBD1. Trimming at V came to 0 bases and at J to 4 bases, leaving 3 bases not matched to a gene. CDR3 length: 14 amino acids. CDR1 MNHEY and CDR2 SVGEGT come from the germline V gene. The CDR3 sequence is CASSYSRTGYEQYF. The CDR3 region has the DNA TGTGCCAGCAGTTACTCGAGGACAGGTTACGAGCAGTACTTC.

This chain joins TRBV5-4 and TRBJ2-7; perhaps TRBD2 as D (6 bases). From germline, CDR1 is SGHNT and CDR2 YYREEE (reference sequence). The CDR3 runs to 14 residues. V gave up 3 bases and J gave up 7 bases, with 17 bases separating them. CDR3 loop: CASSSGTRGGEQYF. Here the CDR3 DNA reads TGTGCCAGCAGCTCCGGGACGCGGGGCGGGGAGCAGTACTTC.

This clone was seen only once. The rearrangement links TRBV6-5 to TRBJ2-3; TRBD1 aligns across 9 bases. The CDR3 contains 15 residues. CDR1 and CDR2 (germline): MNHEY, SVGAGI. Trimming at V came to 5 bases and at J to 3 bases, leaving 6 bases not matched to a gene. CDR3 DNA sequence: TGTGCCAGCAGTCGGGACAGGGCACGAACAGATACGCAGTATTTT. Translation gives CASSRDRARTDTQYF.

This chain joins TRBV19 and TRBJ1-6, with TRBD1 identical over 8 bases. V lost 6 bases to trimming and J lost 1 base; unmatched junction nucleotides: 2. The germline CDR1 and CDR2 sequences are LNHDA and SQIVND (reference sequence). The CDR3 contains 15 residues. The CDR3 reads CASRDRESYNSPLHF. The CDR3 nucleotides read TGTGCCAGTAGGGACAGGGAATCCTATAATTCACCCCTCCACTTT.

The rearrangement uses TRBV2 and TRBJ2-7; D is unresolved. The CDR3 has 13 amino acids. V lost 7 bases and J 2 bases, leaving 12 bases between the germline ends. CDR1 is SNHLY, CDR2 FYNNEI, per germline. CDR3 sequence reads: CASTLWQAYEQYF. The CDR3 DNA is TGTGCCAGCACCCTTTGGCAGGCCTACGAGCAGTACTTC.

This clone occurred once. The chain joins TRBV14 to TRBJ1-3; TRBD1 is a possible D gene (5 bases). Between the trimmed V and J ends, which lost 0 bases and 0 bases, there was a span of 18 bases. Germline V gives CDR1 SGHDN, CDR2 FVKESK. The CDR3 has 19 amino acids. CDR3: CASSQERNRLSISGNTIYF. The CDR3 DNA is TGTGCCAGCAGCCAAGAACGAAACAGGTTAAGCATCTCTGGAAACACCATATATTTT.

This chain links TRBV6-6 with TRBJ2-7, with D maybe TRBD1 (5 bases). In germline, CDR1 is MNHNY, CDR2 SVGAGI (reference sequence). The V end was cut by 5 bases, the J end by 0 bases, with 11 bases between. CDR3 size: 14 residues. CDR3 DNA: TGTGCCAGCAGTGAGCAGGGCAACTCCTACGAGCAGTACTTC. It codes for CASSEQGNSYEQYF.

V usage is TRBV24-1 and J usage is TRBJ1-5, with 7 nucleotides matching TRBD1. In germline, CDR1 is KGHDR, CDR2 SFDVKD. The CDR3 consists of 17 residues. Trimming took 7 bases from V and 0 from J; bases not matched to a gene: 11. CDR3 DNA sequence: TGTGCCACCAGACCGGGACAGCACTTTTTTAGCAATCAGCCCCAGCATTTT. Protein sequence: CATRPGQHFFSNQPQHF.

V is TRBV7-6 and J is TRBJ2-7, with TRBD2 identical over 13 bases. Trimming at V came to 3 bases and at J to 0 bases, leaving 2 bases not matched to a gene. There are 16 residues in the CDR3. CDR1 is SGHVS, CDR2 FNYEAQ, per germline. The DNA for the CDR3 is TGTGCCAGCAGCTTTACTAGCGGGGGGGCCTCCTACGAGCAGTACTTC. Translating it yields CASSFTSGGASYEQYF. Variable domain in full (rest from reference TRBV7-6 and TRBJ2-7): GAGVSQSPRYKVTKRGQDVALRCDPISGHVSLYWYRQALGQGPEFLTYFNYEAQQDKSGLPNDRFSAERPEGSISTLTIQRTEQRDSAMYRCASSFTSGGASYEQYFGPGTRLTVT.

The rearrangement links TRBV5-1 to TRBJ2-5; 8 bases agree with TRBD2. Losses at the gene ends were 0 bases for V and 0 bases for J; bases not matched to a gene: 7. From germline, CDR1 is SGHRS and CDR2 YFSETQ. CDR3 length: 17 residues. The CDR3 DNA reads TGCGCCAGCAGCTTGGGCAGCGGGGGCACGTACCAAGAGACCCAGTACTTC. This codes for CASSLGSGGTYQETQYF.

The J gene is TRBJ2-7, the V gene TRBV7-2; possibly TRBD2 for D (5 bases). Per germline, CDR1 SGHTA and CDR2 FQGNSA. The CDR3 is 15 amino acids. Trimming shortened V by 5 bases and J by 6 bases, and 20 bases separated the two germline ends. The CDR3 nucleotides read TGTGCCAGCAGCGAGTCACGGAGGTACGATCGCGAGCAGTACTTC. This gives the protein CASSESRRYDREQYF.

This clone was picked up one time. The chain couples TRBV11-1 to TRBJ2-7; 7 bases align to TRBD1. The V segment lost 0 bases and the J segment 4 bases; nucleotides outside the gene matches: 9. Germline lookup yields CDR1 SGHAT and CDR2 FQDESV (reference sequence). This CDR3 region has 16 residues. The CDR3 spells CASSLAGTVDLYEQYF. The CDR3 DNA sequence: TGTGCCAGCAGCTTAGCGGGGACAGTAGATCTATACGAGCAGTACTTC.